The 20 T cell receptor beta chains given below trace back to one sample, sequenced in a study of T cell repertoires in cytomegalovirus infection. MiXCR was run by TCRdb on the reads, yielding one entry per CDR3 protein. This table has approximately 730,000 distinct CDR3 sequences, around a third appearing once. These TCRs are of unknown antigen specificity. Sequences were derived from cultured PBMCs, sampled from culture after CMV antigen stimulation. These receptors were obtained from a human donor in good health (CMV status not recorded). Some clones in this sample may be carry-over from other donors' samples.

This clonotype was counted only a few times. The V and J genes are TRBV7-6 and TRBJ1-3, with 10 bases lining up with TRBD1. V shed 6 bases, J shed 4 bases, and the junction held 15 bases outside the gene matches. The CDR3 runs 18 residues. In germline, CDR1 is SGHVS, CDR2 FNYEAQ. The CDR3, as DNA: TGTGCCAGCAGTCGAGCTTACCGGACAGGGGGATTAGGAAACACCATATATTTT. It encodes CASSRAYRTGGLGNTIYF.

The chain recombines TRBV7-9 with TRBJ1-6; no clear D gene. This CDR3 comprises 15 residues. Germline V lookup: CDR1 SEHNR, CDR2 FQNEAQ (reference sequence). The V gene lost 2 bases and the J gene lost 4 bases, with 9 bases spanning the gap. CDR3 amino acids: CASSLNAWYNSPLHF. CDR3 nucleotide sequence: TGTGCCAGCAGCTTAAACGCCTGGTATAATTCACCCCTCCACTTT. The whole variable domain, remainder taken from reference TRBV7-9 and TRBJ1-6, is DTGVSQNPRHKITKRGQNVTFRCDPISEHNRLYWYRQTLGQGPEFLTYFQNEAQLEKSRLLSDRFSAERPKGSFSTLEIQRTEQGDSAMYLCASSLNAWYNSPLHFGNGTRLTVT.

The rearrangement joins TRBV27 to TRBJ1-2; TRBD1 matches 9 bases. This CDR3 contains 14 residues. Germline V gene lookup returns CDR1 MNHEY and CDR2 SMNVEV (reference sequence). V gave up 8 bases and J gave up 4 bases; unmatched junction bases: 8. CDR3 amino acids: CASAGGQGFYGYTF. Here the CDR3 DNA reads TGTGCCAGCGCTGGGGGACAGGGTTTCTATGGCTACACCTTC.

This clonotype was counted between two and nine times. At one of its ends the junction is not consistent with the germline gene, which may arise from a read error. V gene TRBV4-1 combines with J gene TRBJ2-7; D unresolved. Germline V gene sequence: CDR1 MGHRA, CDR2 YSYEKL. This CDR3 has 12 residues. The CDR3 region is CASSQDGYEQYF. For the CDR3, the DNA is TGTGCCAGCAGCCAGGACGGCTACGAGCAGTACTTC.

There are a few counts of this clonotype. The chain's CDR3 is CASRKGGRAQFF. The DNA for the CDR3 is TGTGCCAGCAGAAAGGGCGGGAGGGCCCAGTTCTTC. This chain connects TRBV6-5 to TRBJ2-1; 9 positions match TRBD2. The V segment lost 6 bases and the J segment 13 bases; nucleotides outside the gene matches: 7. Germline V gene sequence: CDR1 MNHEY, CDR2 SVGAGI. The CDR3 consists of 12 residues.

This chain joins TRBV6-2 or TRBV6-3 and TRBJ2-1, with TRBD2 as a possible D gene (6 bases). CDR1 and CDR2 (germline): MNHEY, SVGEGT. The CDR3 is made up of 15 amino acids. With 2 bases removed from V and 1 base from J, the gap between germline ends came to 9 bases. CDR3 nucleotides: TGTGCCAGCAGTTACACGGAGGGGTCCTACAATGAGCAGTTCTTC. Residues: CASSYTEGSYNEQFF.

The gene calls are TRBV19 and TRBJ1-1; 9 bases align to TRBD1. There are 14 residues in the CDR3. From germline, CDR1 is LNHDA and CDR2 SQIVND (reference sequence). V dropped 5 bases and J dropped 7; count of bases not matched to a gene: 8. Here the CDR3 DNA reads TGTGCCAGTAGTTCCGGGACAGGGCCCTTTGAAGCTTTCTTT. It encodes CASSSGTGPFEAFF. Supplemented by reference TRBV19 and TRBJ1-1, the full variable domain reads DGGITQSPKYLFRKEGQNVTLSCEQNLNHDAMYWYRQDPGQGLRLIYYSQIVNDFQKGDIAEGYSVSREKKESFPLTVTSAQKNPTAFYLCASSSGTGPFEAFFGQGTRLTVV.

The chain recombines TRBV5-4 with TRBJ2-1; D possibly uses TRBD1 or TRBD2 (6 bases each). CDR1 and CDR2 (germline): SGHNT, YYREEE (reference sequence). This CDR3 has 17 residues. Trimming shortened V by 1 base and J by 0 bases, and 14 bases separated the two germline ends. CDR3 sequence: CASSLWGASSSYNEQFF. The DNA for the CDR3 is TGTGCCAGCAGCTTGTGGGGGGCGTCTAGCTCCTACAATGAGCAGTTCTTC.

This sequence joins TRBV7-9 and TRBJ2-7; no clear D. The germline gives CDR1 SEHNR, CDR2 FQNEAQ (reference sequence). The CDR3 consists of 15 residues. V gave up 3 bases and J gave up 3 bases, with 15 bases separating them. CDR3 sequence: CASSLRSDGHYEQYF. The CDR3 DNA reads TGTGCCAGCAGCTTGAGGTCGGACGGCCACTACGAGCAGTACTTC.

This chain joins TRBV2 and TRBJ1-5; possible D gene TRBD1, 6 bases. Germline V gene lookup returns CDR1 SNHLY and CDR2 FYNNEI. Trimming shortened V by 9 bases and J by 2 bases, and 14 bases separated the two germline ends. The CDR3 is made up of 14 amino acids. CDR3 protein: CASGGPGRNQPQHF. The CDR3 DNA sequence: TGTGCCAGTGGGGGCCCGGGACGCAATCAGCCCCAGCATTTT. Supplemented by reference TRBV2 and TRBJ1-5, the full variable domain reads EPEVTQTPSHQVTQMGQEVILRCVPISNHLYFYWYRQILGQKVEFLVSFYNNEISEKSEIFDDQFSVERPDGSNFTLKIRSTKLEDSAMYFCASGGPGRNQPQHFGDGTRLSIL.

V and J are TRBV6-6 and TRBJ2-5, with TRBD1 as a possible D gene (5 bases). Trimming removed 0 bases at V and 3 bases at J, with 11 bases between. The CDR3 extends over 15 amino acids. CDR1 and CDR2 from the germline V gene are MNHNY and SVGAGI (reference sequence). CDR3: CASSYSQAGKETQYF. The CDR3 DNA reads TGTGCCAGCAGTTACTCCCAAGCAGGGAAAGAGACCCAGTACTTC.

Written as DNA, the CDR3 is TGTGCCAGCAGCTTAGGCGGGACTAGCGACTACTCCTACGAGCAGTACTTC. Translated: CASSLGGTSDYSYEQYF. The gene calls are TRBV7-8 and TRBJ2-7; TRBD2 matches at 10 bases. Trimming removed 1 base from V and 0 bases from J; junction bases left unmatched: 6. The CDR3 is made up of 17 amino acids. From germline, CDR1 is SGHVS and CDR2 FQNEAQ.

This clonotype was counted between two and nine times. The gene calls are TRBV6-1 and TRBJ2-1; 9 bases map to TRBD2. Trimming cost V 5 bases and J 6 bases; bases outside gene matches: 8. CDR1 and CDR2 (germline): MNHNS, SASEGT. The CDR3 covers 15 residues. The CDR3 spells CASSPMGLAINEQFF. In DNA, the CDR3 is TGTGCCAGCAGTCCGATGGGACTAGCTATCAATGAGCAGTTCTTC.

This clonotype was picked up a small number of times. The rearrangement uses TRBV3-1 and TRBJ2-7; D call uncertain. In germline, CDR1 is LGHDT, CDR2 YNNKEL (reference sequence). This CDR3 comprises 15 residues. V gave up 0 bases and J gave up 2 bases, with 11 bases separating them. Here the CDR3 reads CASSQEGSATYEQYF. In nucleotides, the CDR3 is TGTGCCAGCAGCCAAGAAGGGTCCGCCACCTACGAGCAGTACTTC.

The chain uses TRBV6-6 and TRBJ2-7; a possible D gene is TRBD1 (6 bases). The CDR3 runs 14 residues. Trimming took off 2 bases at V and 6 bases at J, with 14 bases between the two ends. In germline, CDR1 is MNHNY, CDR2 SVGAGI (reference sequence). The CDR3 DNA reads TGTGCCAGCAGTTACGGGGCAGGGGATAGCGAGCAGTACTTC. Its protein product is CASSYGAGDSEQYF.

The chain is built from TRBV11-2 and TRBJ2-7, with unresolved D. This CDR3 has 14 amino acids. V lost 2 bases and J lost 4, with 12 bases in between. Germline V CDR1 and CDR2: SGHAT, FQNNGV. CDR3 DNA sequence: TGTGCCAGCAGCTTATTCCAGCTCGGATACGAGCAGTACTTC. Its translation is CASSLFQLGYEQYF.

This clonotype was observed a handful of times. V is TRBV6-5 and J is TRBJ2-3, with TRBD2 matching over 7 bases. V lost 6 bases and J lost 0; bases outside the gene matches: 6. The CDR3 consists of 15 residues. The germline CDR1 and CDR2 sequences are MNHEY and SVGAGI. CDR3 sequence: CASSYGGTSTDTQYF. The CDR3 nucleotides are TGTGCCAGCAGCTACGGGGGGACTAGCACAGATACGCAGTATTTT.

This clonotype was seen only a few times. The chain links TRBV19 to TRBJ1-5; no clear D gene. The V gene's germline CDR1 is LNHDA and CDR2 SQIVND (reference sequence). The ends were cut back, 4 bases at V and 0 bases at J, with 19 bases in the middle. The CDR3 extends over 18 amino acids. The CDR3: CASSTSGGRYLSNQPQHF. CDR3 bases: TGTGCCAGTAGTACATCCGGAGGGAGATATCTTAGCAATCAGCCCCAGCATTTT.

This clonotype appeared once. The chain employs TRBV10-3 and TRBJ2-7, with 7 bases fitting TRBD1. The CDR3 has 13 residues. Trimming at V came to 7 bases and at J to 3 bases, leaving 6 bases not matched to a gene. Germline V gives CDR1 ENHRY, CDR2 SYGVKD. This chain's CDR3 is CAITGAGGYEQYF. In DNA, the CDR3 is TGTGCCATCACTGGGGCAGGGGGCTACGAGCAGTACTTC.

This clonotype was counted between two and nine times. The CDR3 nucleotides are TGTGCCAGCAGTGAAGGTCTGACGGCGGGTACAGATACGCAGTATTTT. Amino acid sequence: CASSEGLTAGTDTQYF. The rearrangement links TRBV2 to TRBJ2-3, with D tentatively TRBD2 (5 bases). V gave up 1 base and J gave up 3 bases, with 14 bases separating them. The CDR3 has 16 amino acids. Germline V gives CDR1 SNHLY, CDR2 FYNNEI.